Below are 21 T cell receptor beta chains sequenced from a single sample in a study of T cell responses to AZD1222 COVID-19 vaccine. Assay used: immunoSEQ multiplex PCR; TCRdb lists only in-frame clones, some missing. The table lists 150,000 to 200,000 clones, 87% of them singletons, with 2% to 3% in the top ten. The source material was peripheral blood, sampled on day 0 of AZD1222 vaccination. These receptor sequences come from an adult in good health.

This clone was detected only once. This rearrangement joins TRBV2 to TRBJ2-7; D not resolved. The CDR3 has 11 amino acids. V lost 7 bases to trimming and J lost 6 bases, with 10 bases between them. The germline gives CDR1 SNHLY, CDR2 FYNNEI. CDR3 residues: CASKGEAEQYF. CDR3 DNA: TGTGCCAGCAAGGGCGAGGCCGAGCAGTACTTC.

The chain links TRBV19 to TRBJ1-1; D is uncertain. Germline CDR1 reads LNHDA; CDR2 reads SQIVND (reference sequence). Between the trimmed V and J ends, which lost 3 bases and 3 bases, there was a span of 14 bases. CDR3 length equals 15 residues. CDR3: CASSMRVGGYTEAFF. DNA of the CDR3: TGTGCCAGTAGTATGAGGGTAGGTGGGTACACTGAAGCTTTCTTT. The variable domain in full, completed from reference TRBV19 and TRBJ1-1, reads DGGITQSPKYLFRKEGQNVTLSCEQNLNHDAMYWYRQDPGQGLRLIYYSQIVNDFQKGDIAEGYSVSREKKESFPLTVTSAQKNPTAFYLCASSMRVGGYTEAFFGQGTRLTVV.

This clone showed up just a few times. The chain joins TRBV30 to TRBJ2-7, with D possibly matching TRBD2 (5 bases). Germline V gene data show CDR1 as GTSNPN and CDR2 as SVGIG (reference sequence). The V and J ends lost 2 bases and 4 bases respectively, with 15 bases between them. The length of the CDR3 is 14 residues. Here the CDR3 DNA reads TGTGCCTGGAGTAATACTAGAATTGTGTACGAGCAGTACTTC. This translates into CAWSNTRIVYEQYF.

This clone has more than one count but fewer than ten. The chain combines TRBV28 with TRBJ1-2; a weak D match, TRBD1 (6 bases). In germline, CDR1 is MDHEN, CDR2 SYDVKM. The CDR3 is 16 residues long. Trimming cost V 8 bases and J 0 bases, with 19 bases left between them. The DNA for the CDR3 is TGTGCCAGCGAGCAACCGGGACACACAGCTAACTATGGCTACACCTTC. It specifies CASEQPGHTANYGYTF.

J is TRBJ1-1 and V is TRBV6-5; D is possibly TRBD1 (5 bases). Trimming removed 4 bases from V and 11 bases from J, with 11 bases in between. Germline V gene lookup returns CDR1 MNHEY and CDR2 SVGAGI. The CDR3 runs to 11 residues. CDR3 residues: CASSSGPAAFF. DNA of the CDR3: TGTGCCAGCAGTTCAGGGCCCGCCGCTTTCTTT.

This rearrangement joins TRBV29-1 to TRBJ2-1; tentatively, D is TRBD1 or TRBD2 (6 bases each). V lost 4 bases, J lost 6 bases, and 16 bases lay in between. The CDR3 runs to 14 residues. The germline V gene encodes CDR1 SQVTM and CDR2 ANQGSEA. In DNA, the CDR3 is TGCAGCGTTGTAAGGGGGGCCCCTCCCAATGAGCAGTTCTTC. The encoded protein is CSVVRGAPPNEQFF.

This clone was seen once. One end of the junction varies from germline; a read error may be responsible. The CDR3 loop reads CASSHGQGICF. In DNA form, the CDR3 reads TGTGCCAGCAGCCACGGACAGGGGATATGCTTC. The chain employs TRBV3-1 (or the pseudogene TRBV3-2) and TRBJ2-7, with 9 bases fitting TRBD1. The germline V gene has CDR1 LGHDT and CDR2 YNNKEL (reference sequence). The CDR3 is 11 amino acids.

The V call is TRBV19, the J call TRBJ2-2; D is possibly TRBD1 or TRBD2 (6 bases each). This CDR3 has 17 residues. CDR1 LNHDA and CDR2 SQIVND come from the germline V gene (reference sequence). Trimming shortened V by 10 bases and J by 7 bases, and 28 bases separated the two germline ends. The CDR3 bases are TGTGCCACCGAAGGGGGGCAGGGCTCCCTCAGGGGCGGGGAGCTGTTTTTT. Amino acid sequence: CATEGGQGSLRGGELFF.

About this clone itself: The same CDR3 is also encoded by other DNA sequences in this sample. J is TRBJ2-2 and V is TRBV7-3, with D tentatively TRBD1 or TRBD2 (5 bases each). This CDR3 contains 15 residues. Trimming took 1 base from V and 3 from J, leaving 9 bases between them. Germline lookup yields CDR1 SGHTA and CDR2 FQGTGA. The CDR3 DNA reads as TGTGCCAGCAGCTTAAGTAGGGGACACACCGGGGAGCTGTTTTTT. It yields the protein CASSLSRGHTGELFF. Supplemented by reference TRBV7-3 and TRBJ2-2, the full variable domain reads GAGVSQTPSNKVTEKGKYVELRCDPISGHTALYWYRQSLGQGPEFLIYFQGTGAADDSGLPNDRFFAVRPEGSVSTLKIQRTERGDSAVYLCASSLSRGHTGELFFGEGSRLTVL.

The rearrangement links TRBV4-2 to TRBJ2-7, with D perhaps matching TRBD2 (6 bases). Germline assignment: CDR1 LGHNA and CDR2 YNFKEQ. This CDR3 contains 18 residues. V was pared by 4 bases and J by 0 bases, with 22 bases between. CDR3 protein: CASSPSRYWGDSSYEQYF. CDR3 bases: TGTGCCAGCAGCCCCAGCCGCTATTGGGGGGATAGCTCCTACGAGCAGTACTTC.

The CDR3 coding sequence is TGTGCCACCAGCAGAGTAAGAGGGCTTGAAGCTTTCTTT. This codes for CATSRVRGLEAFF. V usage is TRBV15 and J usage is TRBJ1-1; D gene unclear. CDR3 length: 13 amino acids. Germline lookup yields CDR1 LNHNV and CDR2 YYDKDF (reference sequence). The V end was cut by 1 base, the J end by 7 bases, with 10 bases between.

V gene TRBV24-1 combines with J gene TRBJ2-7, with 8 bases matching TRBD2. J lost 4 bases, V lost 0 bases, and 19 bases had no gene match. The CDR3 spans 20 residues. Germline V gene data show CDR1 as KGHDR and CDR2 as SFDVKD. The CDR3 DNA follows: TGTGCCACCAGTGATTTGGTTCCGGCCCGGGGGGGAGGAGGCGGGTACGAGCAGTACTTC. It specifies CATSDLVPARGGGGGYEQYF.

V usage is TRBV2 and J usage is TRBJ2-2; D perhaps matches TRBD1 (5 bases). The CDR3 has 14 amino acids. Germline V lookup: CDR1 SNHLY, CDR2 FYNNEI. The V end was cut by 6 bases, the J end by 4 bases, with 12 bases between. The CDR3 nucleotides are TGTGCCAGCAGGACAGATCAACTCACCGGGGAGCTGTTTTTT. It is translated as CASRTDQLTGELFF.

The chain links TRBV21-1 to TRBJ2-7. TRBV21-1 is listed as a pseudogene. This CDR3 spans 12 amino acids. In DNA, the CDR3 is TGTGCCAGCAGCACCACCCCCTACGAGCAGTACTTC. Residues: CASSTTPYEQYF.

A few counts support this clone. The genes are TRBV19 and TRBJ1-6; tentative D call: TRBD1 (5 bases). Looked up from germline, CDR1 is LNHDA and CDR2 is SQIVND (reference sequence). CDR3 length: 16 amino acids. Deletions cut 0 bases from V and 7 bases from J, with 13 bases between. CDR3 sequence: CASSIDGRGSNSPLHF. The CDR3 bases are TGTGCCAGTAGTATAGATGGGAGGGGAAGCAATTCACCCCTCCACTTT.

The J gene is TRBJ1-1, the V gene TRBV5-1; a weak D match, TRBD1 (6 bases). CDR1 SGHRS and CDR2 YFSETQ come from the germline V gene. The CDR3 covers 14 residues. V lost 5 bases to trimming and J lost 1 base, with 12 bases between them. The CDR3 loop reads CASRKTGPNTEAFF. The DNA of the CDR3 is TGCGCCAGCAGAAAAACAGGGCCGAACACTGAAGCTTTCTTT.

The table lists this clone with a few counts. The rearrangement links TRBV5-1 to TRBJ1-2, with 7 bases aligning to TRBD1. The CDR3 spans 14 residues. V lost 5 bases, J lost 4 bases, and 8 bases stayed unmatched. CDR1 and CDR2 from the germline V gene are SGHRS and YFSETQ. The DNA of the CDR3 is TGCGCCAGCAGACCCGGGGGACAGAGCTATGGCTACACCTTC. It yields the protein CASRPGGQSYGYTF.

This chain uses TRBV10-1 with TRBJ1-4; 10 bases agree with TRBD1. The germline gives CDR1 WNHNN, CDR2 SYGVQD (reference sequence). V shed 3 bases, J shed 4 bases, and the junction held 8 bases outside the gene matches. This CDR3 has 17 amino acids. The CDR3 region has the DNA TGCGCCAGCAGTGATGACAGGGGGCCGGCTTATAATGAAAAACTGTTTTTT. It encodes CASSDDRGPAYNEKLFF.

This chain links TRBV7-2 with TRBJ2-1; 9 positions agree with TRBD2. This CDR3 spans 15 amino acids. Germline assignment: CDR1 SGHTA and CDR2 FQGNSA. The junction had 6 bases not matched to a gene; V was cut back by 2 bases and J by 7 bases. The CDR3 bases are TGTGCCAGCAGCTTAAGGACCAGCGGGAGGAATGAGCAGTTCTTC. The encoded protein is CASSLRTSGRNEQFF.

The genes are TRBV5-1 and TRBJ2-5, with unresolved D. Looked up from germline, CDR1 is SGHRS and CDR2 is YFSETQ. The CDR3 has 16 residues. Deletions cut 1 base from V and 5 bases from J, with 18 bases between. The CDR3 coding sequence is TGCGCCAGCAGCTTGAGCGTACACAAGTTTTTGGAGACCCAGTACTTC. Translating it yields CASSLSVHKFLETQYF. The full variable domain, with the rest looked up from reference TRBV5-1 and TRBJ2-5, is KAGVTQTPRYLIKTRGQQVTLSCSPISGHRSVSWYQQTPGQGLQFLFEYFSETQRNKGNFPGRFSGRQFSNSRSEMNVSTLELGDSALYLCASSLSVHKFLETQYFGPGTRLLVL.

The CDR3 sequence: CASSVAPLRAQYF. CDR3 DNA sequence: TGTGCCAGCAGCGTAGCTCCCCTACGGGCGCAGTATTTT. The chain is built from TRBV9 and TRBJ2-3; no definite D call. From germline, CDR1 is SGDLS and CDR2 YYNGEE. CDR3 length: 13 amino acids. Trimming removed 0 bases at V and 10 bases at J, with 12 bases between.